A single sample gave rise to the 32 T cell receptor beta chains below, sequenced in a study of T-cell memory formation after mild COVID-19. TCRdb used MiXCR to reprocess the 5' RACE reads, holding one entry per CDR3 protein. The sample includes some 68,000 distinct CDR3 sequences, approximately 16% of them seen just once. The sequenced sample was PBMCs or a T cell subset sorted from them (not recorded which). The receptor set was obtained from an adult woman who had mild COVID-19 (a few samples of this study predate the infection). Cell type and time point are not known.

This clonotype was counted between two and nine times. The genes are TRBV4-3 and TRBJ2-3; the D gene is possibly TRBD1 (5 bases). The CDR3 is 17 residues long. V was trimmed by 0 bases and J by 0 bases, leaving 13 bases between them. CDR1 is LGHNA and CDR2 is YSLEER in the germline V gene. The CDR3, as DNA: TGCGCCAGCAGCCAAGAGGAAGGGGCTGATAGCACAGATACGCAGTATTTT. This encodes CASSQEEGADSTDTQYF.

This clonotype has more than one count but fewer than ten. The V call is TRBV29-1, the J call TRBJ2-1, with 9 bases identical to TRBD1. Germline V gene data show CDR1 as SQVTM and CDR2 as ANQGSEA. Trimming at V came to 5 bases and at J to 3 bases, leaving 5 bases not matched to a gene. The CDR3 has 14 amino acids. CDR3 sequence (DNA): TGCAGCGTTTCGGACAGGGGAAGCTACAATGAGCAGTTCTTC. Protein: CSVSDRGSYNEQFF.

This clonotype has more than one count but fewer than ten. V gene TRBV7-6 combines with J gene TRBJ2-5; no firm D call. Germline CDR1 is SGHVS and CDR2 is FNYEAQ. The CDR3 extends over 12 amino acids. V lost 5 bases and J 5 bases, leaving 9 bases between the germline ends. The CDR3 region is CASSLGLETQYF. The CDR3 DNA reads TGTGCCAGCAGCCTAGGGTTGGAGACCCAGTACTTC.

This clonotype appeared a few times. The chain recombines TRBV7-2 with TRBJ2-6; TRBD1 might be the D (6 bases). Germline CDR1 is SGHTA and CDR2 is FQGNSA. The V and J ends lost 4 bases and 4 bases respectively, with 14 bases between them. The CDR3 has 16 residues. The CDR3 DNA sequence: TGTGCCAGCAGCTCCGACAGGTTACCCGGGGCCAACGTCCTGACTTTC. This codes for CASSSDRLPGANVLTF.

J is TRBJ1-3 and V is TRBV7-2, with D uncertain. The CDR3 consists of 12 residues. The V and J ends lost 1 base and 4 bases respectively, with 2 bases between them. The germline V gene has CDR1 SGHTA and CDR2 FQGNSA. CDR3: CASSLVGNTIYF. The DNA of the CDR3 is TGTGCCAGCAGCTTAGTAGGAAACACCATATATTTT.

This rearrangement joins TRBV11-2 to TRBJ2-5, with 9 bases lining up with TRBD2. With 5 bases clipped from V and 1 base from J, the junction kept 20 bases outside the gene matches. The germline V gene encodes CDR1 SGHAT and CDR2 FQNNGV. The CDR3 is 20 residues long. Here the CDR3 reads CASSPGGGREGGLGQETQYF. The DNA of the CDR3 is TGTGCCAGCAGCCCCGGCGGTGGGCGGGAGGGGGGCCTCGGCCAAGAGACCCAGTACTTC.

The chain links TRBV5-1 to TRBJ2-1; D perhaps matches TRBD2 (5 bases). This CDR3 has 15 residues. The germline gives CDR1 SGHRS, CDR2 YFSETQ. V gave up 1 base and J gave up 5 bases, with 13 bases separating them. The CDR3 is CASSLHTRWDNEQFF. The CDR3, as DNA: TGCGCCAGCAGCTTGCATACTAGGTGGGACAATGAGCAGTTCTTC.

This clonotype was counted between two and nine times. The chain couples TRBV12-3 or TRBV12-4 to TRBJ2-1, with D perhaps matching TRBD2 (5 bases). This CDR3 has 14 residues. Trimming cost V 6 bases and J 3 bases, with 12 bases left between them. The CDR3 sequence: CASSPTTSYNEQFF. CDR3 DNA: TGTGCCAGCAGCCCAACCACTAGCTACAATGAGCAGTTCTTC.

Ten or more counts support this clonotype. The V call is TRBV9, the J call TRBJ1-1; no clear D. The CDR3 contains 15 residues. The V end lost 4 bases, the J end lost 1 base, and 14 bases lay between the germline ends. Germline CDR1 and CDR2: SGDLS and YYNGEE. CDR3 loop: CASSPYSTPNTEAFF. The CDR3 region has the DNA TGTGCCAGCAGCCCCTATTCAACGCCGAACACTGAAGCTTTCTTT.

The genes are TRBV7-9 and TRBJ2-1; TRBD2 agrees at 7 bases. CDR3 length: 13 amino acids. The ends lost 8 bases at V and 7 bases at J; junction bases unmatched: 8. Germline CDR1 is SEHNR and CDR2 is FQNEAQ (reference sequence). The CDR3 sequence is CASDRGGLNEQFF. CDR3 in DNA: TGTGCCAGCGACCGGGGAGGGTTGAATGAGCAGTTCTTC.

The chain recombines TRBV19 with TRBJ1-2; 8 bases map to TRBD1. The CDR3 spans 16 residues. The germline V gene has CDR1 LNHDA and CDR2 SQIVND (reference sequence). V lost 7 bases, J lost 4 bases, and 14 bases stayed unmatched. The CDR3 reads CASIPIPGGTGYGYTF. The CDR3 DNA reads TGTGCCAGTATCCCCATCCCAGGGGGCACGGGCTATGGCTACACCTTC.

There are many counts of this clonotype. This chain connects TRBV5-5 to TRBJ1-2; D unclear. This CDR3 region has 16 residues. The ends were cut back, 1 base at V and 7 bases at J, with 20 bases in the middle. Germline V lookup: CDR1 SGHKS, CDR2 YYEKEE (reference sequence). The CDR3 DNA follows: TGTGCCAGCAGCTTGAAGGTCCCCGCGACACGGGGTGGCTACACCTTC. Protein sequence: CASSLKVPATRGGYTF.

A few counts support this clonotype. This chain uses TRBV2 with TRBJ2-7; 8 positions match TRBD2. Germline values: CDR1 SNHLY, CDR2 FYNNEI. Trimming took 3 bases from V and 2 from J; bases not matched to a gene: 9. The length of the CDR3 is 16 residues. This CDR3 is CASSDWGSGIPYEQYF. CDR3 nucleotides: TGTGCCAGCAGTGACTGGGGTAGCGGGATTCCCTACGAGCAGTACTTC.

The sample holds a few counts of this clonotype. V gene TRBV7-9 combines with J gene TRBJ2-7; tentative D call: TRBD2 (5 bases). The CDR3 is made up of 15 amino acids. CDR1 is SEHNR and CDR2 is FQNEAQ in the germline V gene (reference sequence). V was trimmed by 4 bases and J by 0 bases, leaving 13 bases between them. The CDR3 spells CASSWRGGSSYEQYF. The CDR3 nucleotides are TGTGCCAGCAGCTGGCGCGGTGGGAGCTCCTACGAGCAGTACTTC.

The chain links TRBV12-3 or TRBV12-4 to TRBJ2-1; D may correspond to TRBD1 or TRBD2 (5 bases each). V gave up 4 bases and J gave up 15 bases, with 16 bases separating them. The CDR3 sequence is 12 residues long. DNA for the CDR3: TGTGCCAGCAGTTCCTCCGGGACCTGGCGGTTCTTC. Protein product: CASSSSGTWRFF.

This chain links TRBV29-1 with TRBJ2-4, with D perhaps matching TRBD1 (6 bases). Germline CDR1 SQVTM, CDR2 ANQGSEA. The CDR3 consists of 16 residues. Trimming removed 0 bases from V and 8 bases from J, with 20 bases in between. The DNA for the CDR3 is TGCAGCGTTGAAGAGGGGGCTGGAGGATTGGGAGACATTCAGTACTTC. Translating it yields CSVEEGAGGLGDIQYF.

The chain employs TRBV29-1 and TRBJ2-5; D is uncertain. CDR3 length equals 13 residues. Germline V gene sequence: CDR1 SQVTM, CDR2 ANQGSEA. CDR3 bases: TGCATCGTGATGAAGATGGACCAAGAGACCCAGTACTTC. Protein: CIVMKMDQETQYF.

The chain has TRBV24-1 and TRBJ2-2; tentative D call: TRBD1 (6 bases). Trimming pared 4 bases from V and 2 bases from J, leaving 25 bases between. The V gene's germline CDR1 is KGHDR and CDR2 SFDVKD. The CDR3 spans 20 residues. For the CDR3, the DNA is TGTGCCACCAGTGACCTTACTCGGACAGCCCCAAATTATAACACCGGGGAGCTGTTTTTT. Amino acid sequence: CATSDLTRTAPNYNTGELFF.

The chain has TRBV7-9 and TRBJ2-5; TRBD2 aligns across 11 bases. CDR1 and CDR2 (germline): SEHNR, FQNEAQ (reference sequence). The CDR3 contains 18 residues. After removal of 2 bases from V and 1 base from J, the junction contained 9 bases not matched to a gene. The CDR3 DNA reads as TGTGCCAGCAGCTTACTGGAGGCTAGCGGGAGGCTCCAAGAGACCCAGTACTTC. Protein sequence: CASSLLEASGRLQETQYF.

V gene TRBV24-1 combines with J gene TRBJ1-2, with a tentative D call TRBD1 (5 bases). Germline CDR1 is KGHDR and CDR2 is SFDVKD. This CDR3 spans 16 amino acids. Trimming cost V 0 bases and J 7 bases, with 17 bases left between them. The DNA of the CDR3 is TGTGCCACCAGTGATTTGGGACTTAGGGGAGAAGTTGGCTACACCTTC. Its protein is CATSDLGLRGEVGYTF.

The V call is TRBV4-1, the J call TRBJ2-4; D uncertain. Germline loops: CDR1 MGHRA, CDR2 YSYEKL. There are 18 residues in the CDR3. The V end lost 0 bases, the J end lost 0 bases, and 15 bases lay between the germline ends. The CDR3 here is CASSQDGAQTLAKNIQYF. CDR3 coding DNA: TGCGCCAGCAGCCAAGACGGAGCACAGACTCTAGCCAAAAACATTCAGTACTTC.

This clonotype has ten or more counts. The chain carries TRBV7-3 and TRBJ2-1; the match to TRBD1 covers 11 bases. The germline V gene encodes CDR1 SGHTA and CDR2 FQGTGA. There are 15 residues in the CDR3. With 5 bases clipped from V and 4 bases from J, the junction kept 4 bases outside the gene matches. As DNA, the CDR3 is TGTGCCAGCAGCCTGGGACAGGGGGAGTACAATGAGCAGTTCTTC. Protein sequence: CASSLGQGEYNEQFF. Full variable domain (outside the CDR3, taken from reference TRBV7-3 and TRBJ2-1): GAGVSQTPSNKVTEKGKYVELRCDPISGHTALYWYRQSLGQGPEFLIYFQGTGAADDSGLPNDRFFAVRPEGSVSTLKIQRTERGDSAVYLCASSLGQGEYNEQFFGPGTRLTVL.

This chain uses TRBV7-9 with TRBJ2-7; 7 bases are a match to TRBD1. Germline trimming cut 2 bases from V and 2 bases from J; bases unmatched to any gene: 6. This CDR3 is 15 amino acids long. CDR1 and CDR2 (germline): SEHNR, FQNEAQ (reference sequence). DNA for the CDR3: TGTGCCAGCAGCTTATCCGGACAGGTGCCCTACGAGCAGTACTTC. It codes for CASSLSGQVPYEQYF.

In its sample, this clonotype was seen a few times. This chain uses TRBV9 with TRBJ2-3; the D gene is possibly TRBD2 (6 bases). The CDR3 extends over 15 amino acids. Looked up from germline, CDR1 is SGDLS and CDR2 is YYNGEE. Deletions cut 2 bases from V and 3 bases from J, with 13 bases between. CDR3 region: CASSVGLPRTDTQYF. Written as DNA, the CDR3 is TGTGCCAGCAGCGTGGGACTCCCAAGGACAGATACGCAGTATTTT. Combining the CDR3 with reference TRBV9 and TRBJ2-3 gives the whole variable domain DSGVTQTPKHLITATGQRVTLRCSPRSGDLSVYWYQQSLDQGLQFLIQYYNGEERAKGNILERFSAQQFPDLHSELNLSSLELGDSALYFCASSVGLPRTDTQYFGPGTRLTVL.

There are a few counts of this clonotype. The rearrangement uses TRBV20-1 and TRBJ1-2, with 7 bases matching TRBD1. The CDR3 is 16 amino acids. The junction had 17 bases not matched to a gene; V was cut back by 6 bases and J by 4 bases. Germline lookup yields CDR1 DFQATT and CDR2 SNEGSKA (reference sequence). CDR3 residues: CSALDRVRDSSYGYTF. The CDR3 nucleotides read TGCAGTGCGCTCGACAGGGTCCGCGACAGCTCCTATGGCTACACCTTC.

This chain connects TRBV29-1 to TRBJ2-3; no definite D call. Per germline, CDR1 SQVTM and CDR2 ANQGSEA. The CDR3 is 10 residues long. V was pared by 7 bases and J by 5 bases, with 7 bases between. The CDR3 loop is CSGVQDTQYF. The CDR3 DNA is TGCAGCGGCGTTCAAGATACGCAGTATTTT.

This chain uses TRBV7-9 with TRBJ1-1; no firm D call. This CDR3 is built from 16 residues. The germline gives CDR1 SEHNR, CDR2 FQNEAQ (reference sequence). Trimming stripped 1 base from V and 0 bases from J, with 12 bases between. The CDR3 sequence is CASSLGSGNMNTEAFF. CDR3 sequence (DNA): TGTGCCAGCAGCTTAGGGTCCGGGAACATGAACACTGAAGCTTTCTTT.

The chain joins TRBV7-9 to TRBJ2-7; no definite D call. The germline V gene encodes CDR1 SEHNR and CDR2 FQNEAQ (reference sequence). The CDR3 runs 11 residues. The V end was cut by 1 base, the J end by 12 bases, with 10 bases between. The CDR3: CASSLGAVPYF. CDR3 sequence (DNA): TGTGCCAGCAGCTTAGGGGCCGTGCCGTACTTC.

J is TRBJ2-7 and V is TRBV29-1; no firm D call. Germline V gives CDR1 SQVTM, CDR2 ANQGSEA. The CDR3 is 13 residues long. Trimming cost V 4 bases and J 7 bases, with 17 bases left between them. CDR3 coding DNA: TGCAGCGTTGGGAACTCGGGTTCTCAGGAGCAGTACTTC. This sequence encodes CSVGNSGSQEQYF.

The rearrangement links TRBV6-5 to TRBJ2-1; TRBD1 matches 9 bases. The germline V gene has CDR1 MNHEY and CDR2 SVGAGI. Trimming at V came to 2 bases and at J to 4 bases, leaving 0 bases not matched to a gene. This CDR3 comprises 14 residues. The CDR3 region is CASSYDRGYNEQFF. CDR3 DNA: TGTGCCAGCAGTTACGACAGGGGGTACAATGAGCAGTTCTTC.

This clonotype was seen a few times. Written as DNA, the CDR3 is TGCAGCGTTGAAGGCCGATACCGAGACAATGAGCAGTTCTTC. Amino acids: CSVEGRYRDNEQFF. The chain uses TRBV29-1 and TRBJ2-1; D is ambiguous. V dropped 1 base and J dropped 5 bases, with 12 bases sitting between them. The CDR3 loop spans 14 amino acids. Germline-derived CDR1 and CDR2 are SQVTM and ANQGSEA.

This clonotype has more than one count but fewer than ten. V usage is TRBV20-1 and J usage is TRBJ2-3; 9 nucleotides align to TRBD2. Germline V lookup: CDR1 DFQATT, CDR2 SNEGSKA (reference sequence). The CDR3 contains 17 residues. The trim removed 0 bases at V and 4 bases at J, leaving 11 bases unmatched. The CDR3 here is CSARDPDSGRMSDTQYF. CDR3 DNA sequence: TGCAGTGCTAGAGATCCGGACAGCGGGAGGATGTCAGATACGCAGTATTTT.